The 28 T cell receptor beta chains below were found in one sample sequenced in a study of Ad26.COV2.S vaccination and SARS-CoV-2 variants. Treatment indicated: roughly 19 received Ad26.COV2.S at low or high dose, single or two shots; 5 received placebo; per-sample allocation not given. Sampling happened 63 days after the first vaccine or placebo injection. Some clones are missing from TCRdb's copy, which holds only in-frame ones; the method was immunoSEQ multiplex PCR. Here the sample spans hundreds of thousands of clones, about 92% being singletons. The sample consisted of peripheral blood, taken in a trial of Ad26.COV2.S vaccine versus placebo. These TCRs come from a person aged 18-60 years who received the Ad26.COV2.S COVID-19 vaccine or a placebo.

DNA of the CDR3: TGCGCCAGCAGCCGACAGCCCGACGGAATGGAGCAGTATTTT. This sequence encodes CASSRQPDGMEQYF. The rearrangement uses TRBV4-1 and TRBJ2-3; a possible D gene is TRBD1 (5 bases). CDR3 size: 14 residues. Germline V lookup: CDR1 MGHRA, CDR2 YSYEKL. The V end was cut by 4 bases, the J end by 11 bases, with 19 bases between.

CDR3 DNA: TGTGCCAGCAATAGGGGGGATAGTGAAAAACTGTTTTTT. It translates to CASNRGDSEKLFF. J is TRBJ1-4 and V is TRBV2; TRBD1 is a possible D gene (6 bases). V gave up 7 bases and J gave up 7 bases, with 13 bases separating them. CDR1 and CDR2 from the germline V gene are SNHLY and FYNNEI. The CDR3 is made up of 13 amino acids.

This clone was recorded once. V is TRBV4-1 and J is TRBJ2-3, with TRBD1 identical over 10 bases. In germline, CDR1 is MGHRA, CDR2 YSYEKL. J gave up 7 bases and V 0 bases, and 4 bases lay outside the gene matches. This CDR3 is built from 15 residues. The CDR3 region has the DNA TGCGCCAGCAGCCAAGAAGGGACAGGGGAGAATACGCAGTATTTT. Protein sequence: CASSQEGTGENTQYF.

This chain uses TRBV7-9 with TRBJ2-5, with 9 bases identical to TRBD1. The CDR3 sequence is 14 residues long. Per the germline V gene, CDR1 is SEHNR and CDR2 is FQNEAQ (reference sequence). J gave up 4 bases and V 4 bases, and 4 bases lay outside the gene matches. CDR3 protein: CASSSTGGGETQYF. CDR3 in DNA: TGTGCCAGCAGCTCAACAGGGGGCGGAGAGACCCAGTACTTC.

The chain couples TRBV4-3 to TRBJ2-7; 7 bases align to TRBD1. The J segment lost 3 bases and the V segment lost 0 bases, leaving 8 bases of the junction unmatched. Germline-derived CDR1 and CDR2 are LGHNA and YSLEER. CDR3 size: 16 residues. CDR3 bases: TGCGCCAGCAGCCAAGATACCGGGGACAGTCTCTACGAGCAGTACTTC. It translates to CASSQDTGDSLYEQYF.

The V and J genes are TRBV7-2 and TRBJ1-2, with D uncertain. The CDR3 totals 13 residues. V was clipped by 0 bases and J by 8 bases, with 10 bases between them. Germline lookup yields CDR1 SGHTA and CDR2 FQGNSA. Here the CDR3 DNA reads TGTGCCAGCAGCTTAGCAGGGTTAGGGGGCTACACCTTC. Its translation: CASSLAGLGGYTF.

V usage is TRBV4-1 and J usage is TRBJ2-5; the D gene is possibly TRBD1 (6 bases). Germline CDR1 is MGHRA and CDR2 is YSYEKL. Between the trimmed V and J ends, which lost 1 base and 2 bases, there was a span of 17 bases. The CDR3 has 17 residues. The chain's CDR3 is CASSQVWGQFLQETQYF. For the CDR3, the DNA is TGCGCCAGCAGCCAAGTTTGGGGGCAGTTTCTTCAAGAGACCCAGTACTTC.

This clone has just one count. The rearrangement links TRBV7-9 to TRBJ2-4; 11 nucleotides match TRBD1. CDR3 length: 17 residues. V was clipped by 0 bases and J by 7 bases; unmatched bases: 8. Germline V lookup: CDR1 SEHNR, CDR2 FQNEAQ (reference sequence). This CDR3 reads CASSLAPTRDRGNIQYF. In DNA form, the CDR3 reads TGTGCCAGCAGCTTAGCCCCAACCCGGGACAGGGGGAACATTCAGTACTTC.

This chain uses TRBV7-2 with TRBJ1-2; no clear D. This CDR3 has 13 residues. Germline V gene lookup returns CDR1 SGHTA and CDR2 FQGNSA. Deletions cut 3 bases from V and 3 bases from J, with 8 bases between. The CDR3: CASSLLGDYGYTF. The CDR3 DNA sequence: TGTGCCAGCAGCTTGTTGGGAGACTATGGCTACACCTTC.

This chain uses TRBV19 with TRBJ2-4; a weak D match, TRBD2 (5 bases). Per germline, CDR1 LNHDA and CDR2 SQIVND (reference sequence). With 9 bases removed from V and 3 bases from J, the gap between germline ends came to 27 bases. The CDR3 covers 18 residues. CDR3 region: CASGLSGPIREGKNIQYF. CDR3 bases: TGTGCCAGCGGTCTATCGGGTCCCATTAGAGAGGGCAAAAACATTCAGTACTTC. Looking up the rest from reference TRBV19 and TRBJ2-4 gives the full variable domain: DGGITQSPKYLFRKEGQNVTLSCEQNLNHDAMYWYRQDPGQGLRLIYYSQIVNDFQKGDIAEGYSVSREKKESFPLTVTSAQKNPTAFYLCASGLSGPIREGKNIQYFGAGTRLSVL.

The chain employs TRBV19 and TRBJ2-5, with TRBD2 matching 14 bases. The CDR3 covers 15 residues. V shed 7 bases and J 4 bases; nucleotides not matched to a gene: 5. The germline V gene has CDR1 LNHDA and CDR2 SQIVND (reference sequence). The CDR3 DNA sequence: TGTGCCAGTAAAGGACTAGCGGGGGGTTCAGAGACCCAGTACTTC. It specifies CASKGLAGGSETQYF.

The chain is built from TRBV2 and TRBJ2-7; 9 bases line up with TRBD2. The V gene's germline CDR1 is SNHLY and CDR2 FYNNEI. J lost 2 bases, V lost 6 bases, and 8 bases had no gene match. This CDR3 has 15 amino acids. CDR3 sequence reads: CASRLAGISPYEQYF. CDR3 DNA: TGTGCCAGCAGGCTAGCGGGGATTTCCCCCTACGAGCAGTACTTC.

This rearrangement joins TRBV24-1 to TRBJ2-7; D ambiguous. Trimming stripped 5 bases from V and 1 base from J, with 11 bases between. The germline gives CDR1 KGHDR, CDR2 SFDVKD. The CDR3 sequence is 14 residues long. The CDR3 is CATSAATPSYEQYF. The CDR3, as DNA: TGTGCCACCAGTGCAGCGACACCATCCTACGAGCAGTACTTC.

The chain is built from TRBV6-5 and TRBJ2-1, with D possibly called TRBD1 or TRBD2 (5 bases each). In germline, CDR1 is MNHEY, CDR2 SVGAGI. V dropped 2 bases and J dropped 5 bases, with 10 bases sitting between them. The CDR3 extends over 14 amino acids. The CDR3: CASSYAGTNNEQFF. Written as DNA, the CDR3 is TGTGCCAGCAGTTACGCCGGGACCAACAATGAGCAGTTCTTC.

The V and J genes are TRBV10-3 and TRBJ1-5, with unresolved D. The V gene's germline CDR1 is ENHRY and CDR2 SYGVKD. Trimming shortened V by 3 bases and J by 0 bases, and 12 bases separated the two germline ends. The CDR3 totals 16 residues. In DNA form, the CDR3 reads TGTGCCATCAGTGACGGACGGTGGGGTAGCAATCAGCCCCAGCATTTT. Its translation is CAISDGRWGSNQPQHF.

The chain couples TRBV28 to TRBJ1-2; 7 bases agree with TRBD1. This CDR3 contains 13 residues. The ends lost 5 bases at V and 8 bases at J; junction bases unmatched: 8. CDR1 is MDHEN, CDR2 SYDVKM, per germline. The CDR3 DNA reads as TGTGCCAGCAGTCTCTCAGGGGGTCAGGGCTACACCTTC. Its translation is CASSLSGGQGYTF.

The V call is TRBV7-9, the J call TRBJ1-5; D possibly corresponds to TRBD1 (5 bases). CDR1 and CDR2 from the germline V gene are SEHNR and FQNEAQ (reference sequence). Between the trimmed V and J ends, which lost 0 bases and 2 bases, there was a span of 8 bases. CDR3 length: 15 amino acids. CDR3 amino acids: CASSLAAGRNQPQHF. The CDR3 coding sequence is TGTGCCAGCAGCTTAGCGGCAGGGCGCAATCAGCCCCAGCATTTT.

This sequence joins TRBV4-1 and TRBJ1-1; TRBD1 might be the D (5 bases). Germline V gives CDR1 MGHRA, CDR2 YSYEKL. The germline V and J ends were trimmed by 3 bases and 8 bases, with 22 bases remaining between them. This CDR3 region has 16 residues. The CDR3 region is CASSQNLGTGLREAFF. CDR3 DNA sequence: TGCGCCAGCAGCCAGAACCTAGGGACCGGACTAAGGGAAGCTTTCTTT.

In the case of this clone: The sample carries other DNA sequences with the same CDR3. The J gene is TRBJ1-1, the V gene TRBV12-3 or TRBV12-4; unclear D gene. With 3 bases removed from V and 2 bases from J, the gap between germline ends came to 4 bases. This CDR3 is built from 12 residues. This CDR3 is CASSFLNTEAFF. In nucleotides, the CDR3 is TGTGCCAGCAGTTTTCTTAACACTGAAGCTTTCTTT.

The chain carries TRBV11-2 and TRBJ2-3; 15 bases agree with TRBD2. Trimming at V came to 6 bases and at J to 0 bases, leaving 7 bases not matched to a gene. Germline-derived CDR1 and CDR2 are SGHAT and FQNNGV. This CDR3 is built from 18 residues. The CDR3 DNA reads TGTGCCAGCAGGCCGCCGGGACTAGCGGGGGGAAGCACAGATACGCAGTATTTT. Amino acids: CASRPPGLAGGSTDTQYF.

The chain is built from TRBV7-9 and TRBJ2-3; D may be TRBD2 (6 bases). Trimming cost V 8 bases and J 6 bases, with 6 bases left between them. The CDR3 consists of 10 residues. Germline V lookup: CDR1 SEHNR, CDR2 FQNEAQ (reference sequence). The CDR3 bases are TGTGCCAGCGGGGGGGATACGCAGTATTTT. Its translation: CASGGDTQYF.

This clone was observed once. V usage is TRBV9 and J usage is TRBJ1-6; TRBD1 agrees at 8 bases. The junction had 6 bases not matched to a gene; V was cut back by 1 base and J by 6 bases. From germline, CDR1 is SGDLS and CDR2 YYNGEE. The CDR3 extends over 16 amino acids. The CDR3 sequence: CASSVLDRGGNSPLHF. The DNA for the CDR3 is TGTGCCAGCAGCGTACTAGACAGGGGCGGTAATTCACCCCTCCACTTT.

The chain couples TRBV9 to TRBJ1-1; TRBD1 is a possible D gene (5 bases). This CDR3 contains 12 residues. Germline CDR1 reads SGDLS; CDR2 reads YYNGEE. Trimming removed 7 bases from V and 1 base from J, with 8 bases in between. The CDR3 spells CASVGENTEAFF. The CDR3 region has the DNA TGTGCCAGCGTGGGGGAGAACACTGAAGCTTTCTTT.

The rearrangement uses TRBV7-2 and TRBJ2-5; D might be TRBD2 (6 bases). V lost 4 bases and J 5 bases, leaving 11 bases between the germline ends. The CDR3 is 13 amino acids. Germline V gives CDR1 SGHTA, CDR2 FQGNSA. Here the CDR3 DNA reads TGTGCCAGCAGCTCGGGACTCCCGGAGACCCAGTACTTC. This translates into CASSSGLPETQYF.

The CDR3 DNA reads as TGTGCCAGCGGGACAGAGAACACTGAAGCTTTCTTT. It translates to CASGTENTEAFF. The rearrangement joins TRBV28 to TRBJ1-1, with 7 bases lining up with TRBD1. V was pared by 8 bases and J by 1 base, with 1 base of the junction left unmatched. The germline V gene has CDR1 MDHEN and CDR2 SYDVKM. This CDR3 has 12 residues.

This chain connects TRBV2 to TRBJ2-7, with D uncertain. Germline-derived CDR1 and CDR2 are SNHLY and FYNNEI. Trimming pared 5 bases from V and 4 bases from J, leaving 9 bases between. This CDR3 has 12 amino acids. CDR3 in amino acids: CASSSQPYEQYF. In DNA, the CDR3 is TGTGCCAGCAGTTCCCAGCCTTACGAGCAGTACTTC.

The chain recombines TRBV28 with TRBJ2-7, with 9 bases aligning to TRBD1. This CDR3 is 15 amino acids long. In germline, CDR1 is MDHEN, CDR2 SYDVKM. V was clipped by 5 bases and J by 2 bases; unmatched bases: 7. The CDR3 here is CASSISDRGAYEQYF. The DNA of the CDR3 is TGTGCCAGCAGTATTTCGGACAGGGGCGCCTACGAGCAGTACTTC. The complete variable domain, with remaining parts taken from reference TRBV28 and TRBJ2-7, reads DVKVTQSSRYLVKRTGEKVFLECVQDMDHENMFWYRQDPGLGLRLIYFSYDVKMKEKGDIPEGYSVSREKKERFSLILESASTNQTSMYLCASSISDRGAYEQYFGPGTRLTVT.

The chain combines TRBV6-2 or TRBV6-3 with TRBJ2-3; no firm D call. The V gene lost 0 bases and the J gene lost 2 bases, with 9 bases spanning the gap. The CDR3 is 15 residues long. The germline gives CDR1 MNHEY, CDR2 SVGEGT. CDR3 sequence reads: CASSYSIQNTDTQYF. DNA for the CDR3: TGTGCCAGCAGTTACTCGATACAGAACACAGATACGCAGTATTTT.